The 6 T cell receptor beta chains listed next were all sequenced from one sample in a study of T cells in localized non-small cell lung cancer. Some clones are missing from TCRdb's copy, which holds only in-frame ones; the method was immunoSEQ multiplex PCR. The table records approximately 1,800 clones, 15% to 20% of them present only once. The sequencing here drew on normal lung tissue next to the tumor, taken before any cancer treatment. These receptor sequences come from a woman between 40 and 69 years old with stage I lung adenocarcinoma.

This clone was picked up a small number of times. The rearrangement joins TRBV9 to TRBJ2-7, with 10 positions matching TRBD1. The CDR3 contains 15 residues. Germline V lookup: CDR1 SGDLS, CDR2 YYNGEE. V lost 0 bases and J lost 3; bases outside the gene matches: 3. The DNA for the CDR3 is TGTGCCAGCAGCGTAGCCGGGACAGGGGTCTACGAGCAGTACTTC. Amino acids: CASSVAGTGVYEQYF.

This clone has ten or more counts. V and J are TRBV7-4 and TRBJ2-1; D not resolved. Trimming pared 1 base from V and 8 bases from J, leaving 9 bases between. Looked up from germline, CDR1 is SGHVT and CDR2 is SQSDAQ. The CDR3 consists of 13 residues. CDR3 DNA sequence: TGTGCCAGCAGCTTAGTAACATGGGATGAGCAGTTCTTC. Translation gives CASSLVTWDEQFF.

This clone was found a few times. The V gene is TRBV19, the J gene TRBJ2-1, with D maybe TRBD1 (6 bases). CDR1 and CDR2 from the germline V gene are LNHDA and SQIVND (reference sequence). This CDR3 is built from 11 residues. V was pared by 5 bases and J by 12 bases, with 11 bases between. The CDR3 coding sequence is TGTGCCAGTAGTTTCGACAGGAGGCAGTTCTTC. This sequence encodes CASSFDRRQFF.

The chain uses TRBV6-8 and TRBJ2-6, with TRBD1 matching 12 bases. The CDR3 is made up of 19 amino acids. Germline loops: CDR1 MNHGY, CDR2 SAAAGT. The J segment lost 0 bases and the V segment lost 5 bases, leaving 8 bases of the junction unmatched. This CDR3 is CASSPAPGQGASGANVLTF. CDR3 nucleotides: TGTGCCAGCAGTCCAGCACCGGGACAGGGGGCCTCTGGGGCCAACGTCCTGACTTTC.

The chain couples TRBV9 to TRBJ2-5; 7 bases align to TRBD2. Unmatched junction bases numbered 15, after V lost 5 bases and J lost 5 bases. The CDR3 loop spans 16 amino acids. CDR1 and CDR2 from the germline V gene are SGDLS and YYNGEE. This CDR3 reads CASSGRMGRVGETQYF. The CDR3, as DNA: TGTGCCAGCAGTGGAAGGATGGGGAGGGTTGGGGAGACCCAGTACTTC.

This chain links TRBV6-8 with TRBJ2-7; 9 bases match TRBD1. This CDR3 spans 14 amino acids. Germline trimming cut 4 bases from V and 6 bases from J; bases unmatched to any gene: 7. Germline loops: CDR1 MNHGY, CDR2 SAAAGT. The CDR3 DNA is TGTGCCAGCAGTTTCGGACAGGGGATGCGCGAGCAGTACTTC. Its translation: CASSFGQGMREQYF.